This passage covers 8 T cell receptor beta chains from one sample sequenced in a study of STAT5B mutations in CD4+ large granular lymphocyte leukemia. The assay was immunoSEQ multiplex PCR, and TCRdb's table has in-frame clones only and misses some. Of nearly 20,000 clones listed, 70% to 85% are singletons. Sequenced material: CD4+ T cells from blood buffy coats. These receptors were taken from a human donor in good health.

V and J are TRBV15 and TRBJ2-1; 7 bases are a match to TRBD2. The CDR3 extends over 18 amino acids. Germline trimming cut 2 bases from V and 7 bases from J; bases unmatched to any gene: 17. CDR1 and CDR2 (germline): LNHNV, YYDKDF (reference sequence). The CDR3 protein is CATSRPRRTRQKSNEQFF. The CDR3 DNA reads TGTGCCACCAGCAGACCAAGAAGGACTAGGCAGAAGTCTAATGAGCAGTTCTTC.

CDR3 nucleotides: TGTGCCAGCAGTCCTCAGGACAGGGCCACCGGGGAGCTGTTTTTT. It is translated as CASSPQDRATGELFF. This chain joins TRBV6-1 and TRBJ2-2; 8 bases align to TRBD1. V trimming: 5 bases; J trimming: 4 bases; junction bases outside the gene matches: 6. The CDR3 totals 15 residues. Germline V gives CDR1 MNHNS, CDR2 SASEGT.

The V gene is TRBV5-4, the J gene TRBJ2-7; no definite D call. V was pared by 0 bases and J by 0 bases, with 13 bases between. The CDR3 totals 16 residues. Germline assignment: CDR1 SGHNT and CDR2 YYREEE (reference sequence). The CDR3 region is CASSLAMRKSSYEQYF. The CDR3 nucleotides are TGTGCCAGCAGCTTGGCCATGCGAAAGAGCTCCTACGAGCAGTACTTC.

V is TRBV5-6 and J is TRBJ1-5; possible D gene TRBD1, 5 bases. From germline, CDR1 is SGHDT and CDR2 YYEEEE. Trimming shortened V by 3 bases and J by 2 bases, and 18 bases separated the two germline ends. CDR3 length equals 17 residues. The CDR3 sequence is CASSSFSQGRGNQPQHF. CDR3 nucleotide sequence: TGTGCCAGCAGCTCCTTTAGTCAGGGCAGGGGCAATCAGCCCCAGCATTTT. The full variable domain, rest sourced from reference TRBV5-6 and TRBJ1-5, is DAGVTQSPTHLIKTRGQQVTLRCSPKSGHDTVSWYQQALGQGPQFIFQYYEEEERQRGNFPDRFSGHQFPNYSSELNVNALLLGDSALYLCASSSFSQGRGNQPQHFGDGTRLSIL.

The rearrangement links TRBV28 to TRBJ2-1; D unresolved. V dropped 1 base and J dropped 3 bases, with 10 bases sitting between them. Germline CDR1 is MDHEN and CDR2 is SYDVKM. The CDR3 runs 15 residues. The CDR3 DNA follows: TGTGCCAGCAGTTTATCGACTTCTAACTACAATGAGCAGTTCTTC. It is translated as CASSLSTSNYNEQFF.

The chain links TRBV10-1 to TRBJ1-4, with TRBD1 identical over 7 bases. Germline CDR1 WNHNN, CDR2 SYGVQD (reference sequence). The CDR3 loop spans 17 amino acids. V shed 3 bases, J shed 0 bases, and the junction held 7 bases outside the gene matches. The CDR3 DNA reads TGCGCCAGCAGTGAAATCCAGACAGGGTCAACTAATGAAAAACTGTTTTTT. Translating gives CASSEIQTGSTNEKLFF.

This clone came up once. This chain connects TRBV1 to TRBJ2-5; the table assigns TRBD2, which was not confirmed against the DNA. TRBV1 is a pseudogene. This CDR3 has 14 residues. The CDR3 loop is CTSTQREGWETQYF. CDR3 bases: TGCACCAGCACACAGCGGGAGGGGTGGGAGACCCAGTACTTC.

The genes are TRBV4-2 and TRBJ2-5, with 9 bases identical to TRBD2. V shed 0 bases and J 1 base; nucleotides not matched to a gene: 18. The CDR3 runs 21 residues. CDR1 is LGHNA and CDR2 is YNFKEQ in the germline V gene. The CDR3 nucleotides read TGTGCCAGCAGCCAAGATCCCCCCGGGGGAAAACGCGGGAGGGCCCAAGAGACCCAGTACTTC. This encodes CASSQDPPGGKRGRAQETQYF.